These 27 T cell receptor beta chains came from one sample sequenced in a study of T-cell reconstitution after alpha-beta-depleted transplantation in children. During its preparation, the TCRbeta library received unique molecular identifiers. TCRdb redid the calling of the PCR reads with MiXCR, one entry per CDR3 protein. Found here are about 300,000 distinct CDR3 sequences, over 9% of them singletons; the top ten hold about 8%. The source was PBMCs, collected before TCRalphabeta/CD19-depleted stem cell transplant. These receptors all come from a boy under three years old with acute myeloid leukemia, due to receive a stem cell transplant.

This clonotype came up many times. The chain has TRBV10-2 and TRBJ2-5; D uncertain. The CDR3 consists of 13 residues. With 6 bases removed from V and 2 bases from J, the gap between germline ends came to 10 bases. Germline V gives CDR1 WSHSY, CDR2 SAAADI. For the CDR3, the DNA is TGCGCCAGCAGGAAGGGTCGACAAGAGACCCAGTACTTC. It yields the protein CASRKGRQETQYF.

This clonotype has at least ten counts. The V and J genes are TRBV6-5 and TRBJ2-7, with a tentative D call TRBD1 (6 bases). The V and J ends lost 8 bases and 4 bases respectively, with 12 bases between them. There are 12 residues in the CDR3. The germline V gene encodes CDR1 MNHEY and CDR2 SVGAGI. As DNA, the CDR3 is TGTGCCAGCGGTAGACAGGTTTACGAGCAGTACTTC. It codes for CASGRQVYEQYF.

Details on this clonotype: This clone may be a read error of a much larger clone one base away. The chain recombines TRBV2 with TRBJ2-4; unclear D gene. Deletions cut 2 bases from V and 9 bases from J, with 14 bases between. The CDR3 is 14 amino acids. CDR1 and CDR2 from the germline V gene are SNHLY and FYNNEI. The CDR3 DNA reads as TGTGCCAGCAGTGAACTTGACGCGGTGAGCATTCAGTACTTC. As protein: CASSELDAVSIQYF.

This clonotype came up a few times. The chain joins TRBV3-1 to TRBJ1-5, with 10 nucleotides matching TRBD1. Unmatched junction bases numbered 5, after V lost 1 base and J lost 5 bases. CDR3 length: 16 residues. Germline V gene sequence: CDR1 LGHDT, CDR2 YNNKEL (reference sequence). CDR3 loop: CASSQGPTGGDQPQHF. DNA for the CDR3: TGTGCCAGCAGCCAAGGCCCGACAGGGGGCGATCAGCCCCAGCATTTT.

This clonotype was counted many times. This chain uses TRBV6-5 with TRBJ2-1, with a weak D call TRBD1 (5 bases). CDR1 and CDR2 (germline): MNHEY, SVGAGI. The length of the CDR3 is 15 residues. Deletions cut 6 bases from V and 3 bases from J, with 15 bases between. CDR3 region: CASRYQGAGYNEQFF. As DNA, the CDR3 is TGTGCCAGCAGGTATCAGGGCGCAGGCTACAATGAGCAGTTCTTC.

This clonotype showed up many times. The V call is TRBV4-1, the J call TRBJ2-7; TRBD1 agrees at 8 bases. This CDR3 is built from 16 residues. Looked up from germline, CDR1 is MGHRA and CDR2 is YSYEKL. Trimming removed 1 base from V and 4 bases from J; junction bases left unmatched: 9. CDR3 protein: CASSQGTGIAPYEQYF. The CDR3 DNA is TGCGCCAGCAGCCAAGGGACAGGGATCGCCCCGTACGAGCAGTACTTC.

This clonotype was seen a few times. The V gene is TRBV24-1, the J gene TRBJ2-2, with a possible D match to TRBD1 (6 bases). V lost 7 bases and J 4 bases, leaving 12 bases between the germline ends. The CDR3 has 14 amino acids. Germline V gives CDR1 KGHDR, CDR2 SFDVKD. CDR3 nucleotide sequence: TGTGCCACCAGAGAAACAGGGTTCACCGGGGAGCTGTTTTTT. This sequence encodes CATRETGFTGELFF.

The table lists this clonotype with many counts. The genes are TRBV28 and TRBJ1-5; 8 bases line up with TRBD1. V shed 3 bases, J shed 1 base, and the junction held 8 bases outside the gene matches. Germline V lookup: CDR1 MDHEN, CDR2 SYDVKM. This CDR3 comprises 17 residues. CDR3: CASSLWSGGESNQPQHF. The DNA for the CDR3 is TGTGCCAGCAGTTTGTGGTCAGGGGGCGAAAGCAATCAGCCCCAGCATTTT.

This clonotype came up once. The chain uses TRBV4-2 and TRBJ2-1; 9 bases are a match to TRBD2. The CDR3 runs 15 residues. In germline, CDR1 is LGHNA, CDR2 YNFKEQ. V was pared by 1 base and J by 3 bases, with 1 base of the junction left unmatched. The CDR3 sequence: CASSQGLADYNEQFF. CDR3 DNA: TGTGCCAGCAGCCAAGGACTAGCGGACTACAATGAGCAGTTCTTC.

There are many counts of this clonotype. The chain has TRBV20-1 and TRBJ1-5, with 7 bases aligning to TRBD1. V dropped 5 bases and J dropped 4; count of bases not matched to a gene: 11. The CDR3 totals 15 residues. CDR1 and CDR2 (germline): DFQATT, SNEGSKA (reference sequence). CDR3 sequence (DNA): TGCAGTGCTGCATCCTCTAACAGGGGAAATCAGCCCCAGCATTTT. Its translation is CSAASSNRGNQPQHF.

This clonotype was found a few times. J is TRBJ2-7 and V is TRBV7-2; D gene unclear. V lost 3 bases to trimming and J lost 5 bases, with 11 bases between them. Germline lookup yields CDR1 SGHTA and CDR2 FQGNSA. The CDR3 totals 13 residues. CDR3 bases: TGTGCCAGCAGCTTCTCTAGAATCCACGAGCAGTACTTC. Translating gives CASSFSRIHEQYF.

This clonotype was detected ten times or more. The V call is TRBV20-1, the J call TRBJ2-2, with D maybe TRBD2 (5 bases). This CDR3 has 14 residues. CDR1 is DFQATT, CDR2 SNEGSKA, per germline (reference sequence). V lost 0 bases and J 5 bases, leaving 10 bases between the germline ends. The CDR3 bases are TGCAGTGCTAGAGATCTAGCCGCTACCGGGGAGCTGTTTTTT. It codes for CSARDLAATGELFF.

There are many counts of this clonotype. This chain joins TRBV4-2 and TRBJ1-2; tentative D call: TRBD1 (6 bases). V lost 6 bases to trimming and J lost 6 bases, with 14 bases between them. Germline values: CDR1 LGHNA, CDR2 YNFKEQ. This CDR3 spans 13 amino acids. CDR3: CASRRGILDGYTF. In DNA, the CDR3 is TGTGCCAGCAGAAGGGGGATCCTCGATGGCTACACCTTC.

This clonotype was seen at least ten times. The genes are TRBV20-1 and TRBJ2-5, with 10 nucleotides matching TRBD2. CDR3 length: 15 residues. The germline CDR1 and CDR2 sequences are DFQATT and SNEGSKA (reference sequence). V lost 6 bases, J lost 0 bases, and 7 bases stayed unmatched. CDR3 nucleotides: TGCAGTGCGCAAGCTAGCGGGAGATACCAAGAGACCCAGTACTTC. This sequence encodes CSAQASGRYQETQYF.

The sample holds many counts of this clonotype. The chain has TRBV28 and TRBJ1-1; D unresolved. Between the trimmed V and J ends, which lost 6 bases and 0 bases, there was a span of 20 bases. CDR1 and CDR2 from the germline V gene are MDHEN and SYDVKM. CDR3 length: 17 residues. In DNA, the CDR3 is TGTGCCAGCAGCCCCCTACCCGGGGTTGGAGTGAACACTGAAGCTTTCTTT. Translated, it gives CASSPLPGVGVNTEAFF.

This clonotype appeared a few times. The chain has TRBV7-3 and TRBJ2-1; 8 nucleotides line up with TRBD2. The length of the CDR3 is 15 residues. Germline V gene sequence: CDR1 SGHTA, CDR2 FQGTGA. Losses at the gene ends were 4 bases for V and 3 bases for J; bases not matched to a gene: 5. This CDR3 is CASSYRLASYNEQFF. The CDR3 DNA reads as TGTGCCAGCAGCTACAGACTAGCGAGCTACAATGAGCAGTTCTTC.

The V gene is TRBV7-9, the J gene TRBJ2-5; D gene unclear. The CDR3 is 15 amino acids. V lost 0 bases to trimming and J lost 1 base, with 9 bases between them. Germline V gene sequence: CDR1 SEHNR, CDR2 FQNEAQ (reference sequence). The DNA for the CDR3 is TGTGCCAGCAGCTTAGCCCAAGATATCCAAGAGACCCAGTACTTC. Its translation: CASSLAQDIQETQYF.

This clonotype was seen more than once but under ten times. The V and J genes are TRBV28 and TRBJ2-7, with D tentatively TRBD1 or TRBD2 (5 bases each). Trimming pared 2 bases from V and 3 bases from J, leaving 11 bases between. This CDR3 has 14 amino acids. Looked up from germline, CDR1 is MDHEN and CDR2 is SYDVKM. Here the CDR3 DNA reads TGTGCCAGCAGTTTAGGGACGCCAATCTACGAGCAGTACTTC. Encoded protein: CASSLGTPIYEQYF.

As for this clonotype: This may come from a read error, since a much larger clone is one base off. V usage is TRBV12-3 or TRBV12-4 and J usage is TRBJ2-7, with D unclear. Deletions cut 6 bases from V and 4 bases from J, with 16 bases between. This CDR3 has 14 residues. The chain's CDR3 is CASRRGKGLYEQYF. For the CDR3, the DNA is TGTGCCAGCAGACGCGGAAAGGGTTTATACGAGCAGTACTTC.

This clonotype was counted many times. The chain recombines TRBV4-3 with TRBJ2-1, with 8 bases lining up with TRBD2. This CDR3 spans 16 amino acids. V lost 0 bases, J lost 1 base, and 2 bases stayed unmatched. Germline V lookup: CDR1 LGHNA, CDR2 YSLEER. The CDR3 here is CASSQEIAGSYNEQFF. CDR3 sequence (DNA): TGCGCCAGCAGCCAAGAGATAGCGGGATCCTACAATGAGCAGTTCTTC.

This clonotype was observed at least ten times. The chain combines TRBV29-1 with TRBJ2-1; TRBD2 agrees at 13 bases. The CDR3 is made up of 17 amino acids. The junction had 7 bases not matched to a gene; V was cut back by 1 base and J by 4 bases. Germline assignment: CDR1 SQVTM and CDR2 ANQGSEA. The CDR3 DNA is TGCAGCGTTGAAGGACTAGCGGGGGGTCCCCCATACAATGAGCAGTTCTTC. This encodes CSVEGLAGGPPYNEQFF.

The sample holds many counts of this clonotype. The rearrangement uses TRBV7-2 and TRBJ1-5; D is unresolved. The CDR3 length is 14 residues. Germline lookup yields CDR1 SGHTA and CDR2 FQGNSA. V gave up 2 bases and J gave up 0 bases, with 5 bases separating them. The CDR3 loop is CASSLMDSNQPQHF. In DNA form, the CDR3 reads TGTGCCAGCAGCTTAATGGATAGCAATCAGCCCCAGCATTTT.

The V gene is TRBV12-5, the J gene TRBJ2-1, with 10 bases that match TRBD1. Germline CDR1 is LGHNT and CDR2 is FRNRAP. This CDR3 comprises 17 residues. The V gene end was trimmed by 1 base and the J gene end by 8 bases; junction bases not matched to a gene: 11. DNA of the CDR3: TGTGCTAGTGGTTTGGACGCGACCCGGGACAGGGGCTATGAGCAGTTCTTC. Its translation: CASGLDATRDRGYEQFF.

This clonotype has a count of ten or more. The chain couples TRBV6-5 to TRBJ2-1; D call uncertain. This CDR3 is 14 amino acids long. Germline lookup yields CDR1 MNHEY and CDR2 SVGAGI. Trimming removed 2 bases from V and 0 bases from J, with 5 bases in between. CDR3 in amino acids: CASSYPGSYNEQFF. DNA for the CDR3: TGTGCCAGCAGTTACCCAGGCTCCTACAATGAGCAGTTCTTC.

This clonotype was detected many times. This chain joins TRBV5-1 and TRBJ2-3; no reliable D call. Germline CDR1 is SGHRS and CDR2 is YFSETQ. The ends were cut back, 2 bases at V and 2 bases at J, with 12 bases in the middle. This CDR3 spans 15 amino acids. CDR3 DNA sequence: TGCGCCAGCAGCTTTATCACTGGGAACACAGATACGCAGTATTTT. Its translation: CASSFITGNTDTQYF. The full variable domain, with the rest looked up from reference TRBV5-1 and TRBJ2-3, is KAGVTQTPRYLIKTRGQQVTLSCSPISGHRSVSWYQQTPGQGLQFLFEYFSETQRNKGNFPGRFSGRQFSNSRSEMNVSTLELGDSALYLCASSFITGNTDTQYFGPGTRLTVL.

This clonotype has at least ten counts. The chain uses TRBV7-3 and TRBJ1-1; a weak D match, TRBD1 (6 bases). The CDR3 runs to 13 residues. V lost 3 bases, J lost 2 bases, and 7 bases lay in between. Germline V gives CDR1 SGHTA, CDR2 FQGTGA. The CDR3 DNA sequence: TGTGCCAGCAGCTTCAGGGGAAACACTGAAGCTTTCTTT. Its translation: CASSFRGNTEAFF.

This clonotype was seen repeatedly, ten times or more. The V call is TRBV12-3 or TRBV12-4, the J call TRBJ1-5; 8 bases map to TRBD1. Trimming took 5 bases from V and 6 from J; bases not matched to a gene: 15. This CDR3 spans 17 amino acids. The CDR3 nucleotides read TGTGCCAGCAGTCCTTACCGGACAGGGTGGAGGGGTCAGCCCCAGCATTTT. The encoded protein is CASSPYRTGWRGQPQHF.